One and the same sample provided the 12 T cell receptor beta chains below, sequenced in a study of cytomegalovirus exposure and HLA in healthy donors. The protocol was immunoSEQ multiplex PCR, while the TCRdb copy is restricted to in-frame clones and leaves out a portion. The top ten hold 0.92% of the sample, which has roughly 270,000 clones, approximately 90% seen once. The specimen sequenced was PBMCs. Receptors originate from a woman in her late teens or twenties in good health and CMV-seronegative.

The chain recombines TRBV11-2 with TRBJ2-3; D uncertain. There are 13 residues in the CDR3. The germline V gene has CDR1 SGHAT and CDR2 FQNNGV. With 5 bases removed from V and 2 bases from J, the gap between germline ends came to 8 bases. The CDR3 sequence: CASSLYVTDTQYF. The CDR3 DNA follows: TGTGCCAGCAGCCTATACGTCACAGATACGCAGTATTTT.

V gene TRBV27 combines with J gene TRBJ1-1, with D tentatively TRBD1 (5 bases). The CDR3 has 15 residues. Trimming left V 3 bases short and J 1 base short, with 12 bases between. Germline V gene data show CDR1 as MNHEY and CDR2 as SMNVEV (reference sequence). The CDR3 bases are TGTGCCAGCAGTTTGCAGGGTGTAACGAACACTGAAGCTTTCTTT. It codes for CASSLQGVTNTEAFF.

This clone occurred once. This sequence joins TRBV5-1 and TRBJ2-1, with 7 bases fitting TRBD2. The V gene end was trimmed by 6 bases and the J gene end by 6 bases; junction bases not matched to a gene: 12. The CDR3 is made up of 15 amino acids. Germline V CDR1 and CDR2: SGHRS, YFSETQ. The chain's CDR3 is CASTRWAGDGNEQFF. CDR3 DNA: TGCGCCAGCACCAGGTGGGCGGGAGATGGCAATGAGCAGTTCTTC.

This chain links TRBV11-2 with TRBJ1-1, with D perhaps matching TRBD1 (6 bases). V gave up 2 bases and J gave up 6 bases, with 13 bases separating them. The CDR3 extends over 14 amino acids. Germline V gene lookup returns CDR1 SGHAT and CDR2 FQNNGV. CDR3 nucleotide sequence: TGTGCCAGCAGCTTAACAGGGAAGGGTGCTGAAGCTTTCTTT. Translated: CASSLTGKGAEAFF.

This sequence joins TRBV19 and TRBJ2-1, with unresolved D. The CDR3 has 14 residues. The germline V gene encodes CDR1 LNHDA and CDR2 SQIVND (reference sequence). V shed 1 base and J shed 10 bases, with 14 bases lying between them. The CDR3: CASSIVYSSAEQFF. DNA for the CDR3: TGTGCCAGTAGTATAGTTTACAGCTCCGCGGAGCAGTTCTTC.

This clone was counted between two and nine times. This chain uses TRBV7-9 with TRBJ2-1, with a possible D match to TRBD2 (6 bases). The V end was cut by 5 bases, the J end by 10 bases, with 15 bases between. Germline V gene sequence: CDR1 SEHNR, CDR2 FQNEAQ (reference sequence). This CDR3 has 13 amino acids. In DNA, the CDR3 is TGTGCCAGCAGCCGGGGACTCCCCAACGAGCAGTTCTTC. Its translation is CASSRGLPNEQFF.

The rearrangement links TRBV30 to TRBJ2-2; a possible D gene is TRBD1 (5 bases). V lost 4 bases, J lost 3 bases, and 12 bases lay in between. The germline V gene has CDR1 GTSNPN and CDR2 SVGIG (reference sequence). This CDR3 spans 14 amino acids. CDR3 region: CAWKAGSDTGELFF. For the CDR3, the DNA is TGTGCCTGGAAGGCAGGGTCGGACACCGGGGAGCTGTTTTTT.

The CDR3 protein is CASSRQGLLDEQYF. The CDR3 bases are TGTGCCAGCAGCCGCCAGGGGTTGCTCGACGAGCAGTACTTC. The chain is built from TRBV6-5 and TRBJ2-7, with D maybe TRBD1 (6 bases). This CDR3 region has 14 residues. V lost 6 bases and J 5 bases, leaving 17 bases between the germline ends. Germline values: CDR1 MNHEY, CDR2 SVGAGI.

V gene TRBV27 combines with J gene TRBJ2-3; 12 positions agree with TRBD2. V was clipped by 5 bases and J by 2 bases; unmatched bases: 5. There are 16 residues in the CDR3. Looked up from germline, CDR1 is MNHEY and CDR2 is SMNVEV (reference sequence). CDR3 region: CASSGGLAGPTDTQYF. CDR3 sequence (DNA): TGTGCCAGCAGTGGAGGACTAGCGGGACCCACAGATACGCAGTATTTT.

The V gene is TRBV19, the J gene TRBJ2-2, with TRBD1 matching 8 bases. The CDR3 is made up of 16 amino acids. Per germline, CDR1 LNHDA and CDR2 SQIVND (reference sequence). V dropped 11 bases and J dropped 3; count of bases not matched to a gene: 14. CDR3 residues: CASRDGTGRYTGELFF. The CDR3 DNA follows: TGTGCCTCCCGCGATGGGACAGGACGTTACACCGGGGAGCTGTTTTTT.

V and J are TRBV5-4 and TRBJ2-1; 8 bases align to TRBD1. This CDR3 comprises 12 residues. The germline CDR1 and CDR2 sequences are SGHNT and YYREEE (reference sequence). Unmatched junction bases numbered 4, after V lost 4 bases and J lost 10 bases. The CDR3 nucleotides are TGTGCCAGCAGCCAGGGGGCCGGGGAGCAGTTCTTC. It translates to CASSQGAGEQFF.

The V and J genes are TRBV5-1 and TRBJ1-1, with D hard to call. The ends were cut back, 2 bases at V and 0 bases at J, with 14 bases in the middle. Germline lookup yields CDR1 SGHRS and CDR2 YFSETQ. The CDR3 runs 16 residues. CDR3 protein: CASSLGGLQLNTEAFF. In DNA, the CDR3 is TGCGCCAGCAGCTTAGGTGGATTACAGTTGAACACTGAAGCTTTCTTT. The variable domain in full, with the rest retrieved from reference TRBV5-1 and TRBJ1-1, is KAGVTQTPRYLIKTRGQQVTLSCSPISGHRSVSWYQQTPGQGLQFLFEYFSETQRNKGNFPGRFSGRQFSNSRSEMNVSTLELGDSALYLCASSLGGLQLNTEAFFGQGTRLTVV.